This T cell receptor (beta chain) was profiled in a study of molecular identifiers for immune sequencing clone quantification (dated by TCRdb to the late 2010s). About the study as a whole: For a replicate experiment, RNA from 20,000 or 100,000 naive CD8 T cells was divided into five aliquots, and four of the five aliquots were sequenced. This methods study used CD8 T cells to benchmark TCR RNA copy counting and molecular-identifier clustering-based TCR repertoire sequencing (MIDCIRS).

Naive CD8 T cell libraries were made from 20,000 to 1,000,000 sorted cells using 10%, 30% or 50% of purified RNA. Naive CD8 T cells, defined as CD8+CD4-CCR7+CD45RA+, were FACS-sorted into RLT Plus buffer on a BD FACSAria II. Roughly ten TCR copies' worth of Jurkat RNA were spiked into roughly 19,000-1,000,000 naive CD8 T cell samples to test detection sensitivity. CD8 T cells were enriched with RosetteSep CD8+ T Cell Enrichment Cocktail and Ficoll-Paque, followed by ACK red cell lysis. Preparation of the library involved PCR. TCRdb names Illumina HiSeq 4000 as the instrument used. Preparation of bulk TCR libraries followed a previously described approach, with the TCR primers listed in Table S5. Total RNA was purified with the Qiagen AllPrep DNA/RNA kit. Before analysis, reads from multiple sequencing runs of the same library were pooled. Under the source paper's analysis protocol: Reads were retained only if the reads had an exact TCR constant sequence, and the retained reads were trimmed to 150 nt and grouped according to their 12-nt molecular barcodes. Reads inside each barcode group were sub-clustered using a 15% Levenshtein threshold, and a quality-weighted consensus sequence was constructed for each RNA molecule. Non-functional sequences were discarded, and so were lower-count sequences lying one edit away from another sequence. Barcode sub-clusters with fewer than 20% of the maximum read count were removed, based on fitting two negative binomial distributions. TCRdb redid the processing of the public reads, applying fastp at Q25 and MiXCR, and retained in-frame beta chains. When rows share a CDR3 protein, they turn into one entry using the most common DNA and genes. Clone size and V and J calls follow TCRdb, not the original study. This sample has roughly 320,000 distinct CDR3 sequences in its table, and around 21% of those were observed once. The top ten constitute about 0.81% of the sample.

The study at large found these results: Even against a background of around 950,000 naive CD8 T cells, spiked-in Jurkat TCR RNA amounting to a single cell's worth was reported to be detectable. The naive libraries included spiked-in Jurkat TCR RNA (about ten copies' worth), and this Jurkat TCR RNA is not part of the donor repertoire. Clones above 20 RNA copies held over 97% of molecules in CMV-specific effector cells but under 1% in naive cells. Modeling indicated around 3 TCR RNA copies recovered per cell, compared with about 10 by digital PCR, which implies a capture efficiency of approximately 30%. Without barcode sub-clustering, chimeric consensus sequences inflated TCR diversity; chimeras reached as high as 47%. Identical TCR molecules sharing a barcode could cause highly expanded clone sizes to be underestimated.

A word on this clonotype: Its specific antigen is unknown. A single base separates this from a much larger clone, so it may be a read error.

The CDR3 starts with the cysteine, ends with the phenylalanine, and has 14 residues. The CDR3 DNA has 42 bases and is translated from base 1. Via the germline V gene, CDR1 is MDHEN and CDR2 SYDVKM. Germline trimming: 5 bases from V, 3 bases from J; junction bases outside gene matches: 7. The clonotype originates from a human donor in good health. Some libraries in this study had Jurkat cell RNA spiked in. The source material was naive CD8+ T cells from blood, with Jurkat cell RNA spiked in. The label giving this sample's cell subset or site can be read as: FACS-sorted CD8+CD4-CCR7+CD45RA+ naive T cells. The chain couples TRBV28 to TRBJ2-7, and TRBD1 matches 7 of the central bases. The DNA sequence reads TGTGCCAGCAGTCCCCGGGCAGGGGGCTACGAGCAGTACTTC. Its amino acids are CASSPRAGGYEQYF.